This T cell receptor (beta chain) was identified during a study of beta chain features in type 1 diabetes. This clone was seen a handful of times. What it recognizes is unknown. Study-level results: Naive, central memory and Treg TCRB repertoires seemed to resemble each other more closely in patients than they did in healthy donors.

The trim removed 4 bases at V and 7 bases at J, leaving 7 bases unmatched. The germline V gene has CDR1 SGHNT and CDR2 YYREEE (reference sequence). The CDR3 spans 15 residues. It was via CD45RO/CCR7/CD25/CD127/CD95/CD27 that CD4+ naive, central memory, regulatory and stem cell-like memory cells were sorted. All of the isolated RNA was reverse transcribed, so expressed TCRB transcripts were sequenced. TCRdb keeps only in-frame clones here, not all; method: immunoSEQ multiplex PCR. The data hold about 160,000 clones, with roughly 9% observed a single time. The source of this sequence is a woman aged 18-29 years in good health. Sequenced material: central memory CD4+ T cells from blood. The V call is TRBV5-4, the J call TRBJ2-4; 11 positions match TRBD2. CDR3 nucleotides: TGTGCCAGCAGCGACGTATCTAGCGGGGGGAACATTCAGTACTTC. Translation: CASSDVSSGGNIQYF.